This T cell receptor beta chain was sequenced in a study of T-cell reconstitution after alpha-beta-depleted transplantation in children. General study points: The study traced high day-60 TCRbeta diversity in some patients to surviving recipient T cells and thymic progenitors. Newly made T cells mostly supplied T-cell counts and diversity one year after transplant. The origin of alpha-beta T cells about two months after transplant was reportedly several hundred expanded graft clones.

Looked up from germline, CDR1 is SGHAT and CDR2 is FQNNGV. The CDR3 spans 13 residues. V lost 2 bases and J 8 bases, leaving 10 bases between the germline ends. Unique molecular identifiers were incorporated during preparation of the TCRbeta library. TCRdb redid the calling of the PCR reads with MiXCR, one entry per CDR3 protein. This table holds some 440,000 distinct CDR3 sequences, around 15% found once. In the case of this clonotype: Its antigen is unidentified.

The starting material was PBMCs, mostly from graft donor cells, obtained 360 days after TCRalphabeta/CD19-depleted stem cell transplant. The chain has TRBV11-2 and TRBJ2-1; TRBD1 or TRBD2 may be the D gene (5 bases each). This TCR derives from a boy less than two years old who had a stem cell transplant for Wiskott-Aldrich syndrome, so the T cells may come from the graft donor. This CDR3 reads CASSLKGSYEQFF. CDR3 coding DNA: TGTGCCAGCAGCTTAAAGGGGAGCTATGAGCAGTTCTTC.